This is a list of T cell receptor beta chains from one sample in a study of blood T cell repertoires in COVID-19. TCRdb keeps only in-frame clones here, not all; method: immunoSEQ multiplex PCR. There are about 220,000 clones in the sample; more than 70% occur only once, and less than 4% lies in the top ten. The sample comprised peripheral blood. The receptors originated from a woman older than 75 with acute or convalescent COVID-19. The CDR3 runs from the conserved cysteine through the conserved F or W. D genes are given only for firm matches. Size is omitted from some rows. Given values are once, few, many or a class for expanded clones.

TRBV5-1	.	TRBJ1-2	.	TGCGCCAGCAGCTTGGAGAGCGGCCTTACCTATGGCTACACCTTC	CASSLESGLTYGYTF
TRBV5-4	.	TRBJ1-6	TRBD1	TGTGCCAGCAGCTCCCCGGACAGGGGGCTCGGGTCACCCCTCCACTTT	CASSSPDRGLGSPLHF
TRBV27	.	TRBJ1-2	.	TGTGCCAGCAGCTTACTTTCCGGACGGGGGAACTATGGCTACACCTTC	CASSLLSGRGNYGYTF
TRBV4-1	.	TRBJ2-7	.	TGCGCCAGCAGCCTAACCGGGACACCTTCCTACGAGCAGTACTTC	CASSLTGTPSYEQYF
TRBV5-1	once	TRBJ1-2	.	TGCGCCAGCAGCTACGAGGGGGGGAGAGGCTATGGCTACACCTTC	CASSYEGGRGYGYTF
TRBV9	once	TRBJ2-2	.	TGTGCCAGCACCACCCGGAGAGAGGCGCCGAACACCGGGGAGCTGTTTTTT	CASTTRREAPNTGELFF
TRBV7-2	.	TRBJ1-4	TRBD1	TGTGCCAGCGGCGGGACAGGGGATGAAAAACTGTTTTTT	CASGGTGDEKLFF
TRBV7-3	.	TRBJ1-1	.	TGTGCCAGCAGCTTAGGGGGGTTGGACACTGAAGCTTTCTTT	CASSLGGLDTEAFF
TRBV28	.	TRBJ2-1	.	TGTGCCAGCAGTTACACCCTCTCCTACAATGAGCAGTTCTTC	CASSYTLSYNEQFF
TRBV7-8	.	TRBJ1-4	.	TGTGCCAGCAGCCCAAATCGCCAAAGCCCTCGGGAAAAACTGTTTTTT	CASSPNRQSPREKLFF